These 24 T cell receptor beta chains were sequenced from one sample in a study of vaccination and CD4 T cells after COVID-19. This sample's treatment: approximately nine-day PBMC culture with coronavirus spike peptide pools or control peptides (ViraFEST assay). These receptors have no known antigen. The study sequenced cultured CD4+ T cell DNA using the Oncomine TCR Beta short-read assay. TCRdb reprocessed the PCR reads via MiXCR and lists one record per CDR3 protein. The profile shows approximately 16,000 distinct CDR3 sequences, approximately 80% of them singletons. The sequenced sample was CD4+ T cells from blood, cultured in vitro, obtained after SARS-CoV-2 vaccination. These receptor sequences come from a human donor who received a COVID-19 vaccine.

This rearrangement joins TRBV2 to TRBJ1-2; TRBD1 aligns across 8 bases. This CDR3 has 13 residues. Germline loops: CDR1 SNHLY, CDR2 FYNNEI. V lost 6 bases to trimming and J lost 3 bases; unmatched junction nucleotides: 3. The CDR3 sequence is CASRGQDYYGYTF. The CDR3 nucleotides read TGTGCCAGCAGGGGACAGGACTACTATGGCTACACCTTC.

The chain employs TRBV24-1 and TRBJ2-5; the D gene is possibly TRBD2 (7 bases). V was shortened by 1 base and J by 5 bases, with 13 bases between the two germline ends. The CDR3 extends over 15 amino acids. CDR1 and CDR2 from the germline V gene are KGHDR and SFDVKD. CDR3 sequence reads: CATSDLWRGRETQYF. The CDR3 bases are TGTGCCACCAGTGATTTATGGCGGGGGCGGGAGACCCAGTACTTC.

CDR3 in amino acids: CASSLDIVETQYF. CDR3 DNA sequence: TGTGCCAGCAGCTTAGACATCGTGGAGACCCAGTACTTC. The chain has TRBV11-3 and TRBJ2-5; D unresolved. Germline V lookup: CDR1 SGHNT, CDR2 YENEEA. The CDR3 sequence is 13 residues long. The V gene lost 0 bases and the J gene lost 5 bases, with 7 bases spanning the gap.

The rearrangement links TRBV18 to TRBJ1-2; 7 bases line up with TRBD1. Looked up from germline, CDR1 is KGHSH and CDR2 is LQKENI. The CDR3 consists of 14 residues. V was clipped by 4 bases and J by 4 bases; unmatched bases: 6. The DNA of the CDR3 is TGTGCCAGCTCACTAAGACAGGGCCTCTATGGCTACACCTTC. Encoded protein: CASSLRQGLYGYTF. Full variable domain (remainder filled in from reference TRBV18 and TRBJ1-2): NAGVMQNPRHLVRRRGQEARLRCSPMKGHSHVYWYRQLPEEGLKFMVYLQKENIIDESGMPKERFSAEFPKEGPSILRIQQVVRGDSAAYFCASSLRQGLYGYTFGSGTRLTVV.

The chain joins TRBV21-1 to TRBJ2-5; the D segment call TRBD1 is taken from the table without a DNA check. TRBV21-1 is an annotated pseudogene. The CDR3 is made up of 15 amino acids. CDR3 loop: CASSPRTGIQETQYF. The DNA for the CDR3 is TGTGCCAGTAGTCCCCGGACAGGAATACAAGAGACCCAGTACTTC.

The chain links TRBV20-1 to TRBJ2-3, with 8 nucleotides matching TRBD2. The germline gives CDR1 DFQATT, CDR2 SNEGSKA (reference sequence). V shed 6 bases and J 2 bases; nucleotides not matched to a gene: 13. CDR3 length: 16 residues. The CDR3 DNA reads as TGCAGTGCCTCCCTTATTACTAGCGGTCACACAGATACGCAGTATTTT. Amino acids: CSASLITSGHTDTQYF.

This chain links TRBV6-4 with TRBJ2-5; 8 nucleotides line up with TRBD1. CDR3 size: 13 residues. J was trimmed by 4 bases and V by 3 bases; bases with no gene match: 1. Germline CDR1 reads MRHNA; CDR2 reads SNTAGT. As DNA, the CDR3 is TGTGCCAGCAGTGAGGACAGGGCAGAGACCCAGTACTTC. Its protein is CASSEDRAETQYF.

This clonotype was seen a few times. V usage is TRBV20-1 and J usage is TRBJ2-1; 11 nucleotides match TRBD2. Germline trimming cut 3 bases from V and 7 bases from J; bases unmatched to any gene: 8. In germline, CDR1 is DFQATT, CDR2 SNEGSKA (reference sequence). The CDR3 totals 15 residues. The DNA of the CDR3 is TGCAGTGCTAGTTTGTTAGCGGGGGGGCCAAATGAGCAGTTCTTC. This translates into CSASLLAGGPNEQFF.

This clonotype is a singleton in its sample. One end of the junction does not line up with germline, which may come from a read error. The chain has TRBV12-3 or TRBV12-4 and TRBJ1-2; TRBD1 matches at 7 bases. The CDR3 loop spans 12 amino acids. The CDR3 region is CASSLDREVYTF. The CDR3 DNA follows: TGCGCCAGCAGTCTCGACAGGGAGGTCTACACCTTC.

CDR3 in amino acids: CASSLALGQGLETQYF. The CDR3 DNA reads TGCGCCAGCAGCTTGGCCCTGGGACAGGGGTTAGAGACCCAGTACTTC. This chain connects TRBV5-1 to TRBJ2-5; 10 bases agree with TRBD1. The trim removed 0 bases at V and 4 bases at J, leaving 6 bases unmatched. This CDR3 contains 16 residues. CDR1 and CDR2 from the germline V gene are SGHRS and YFSETQ. The variable domain in full, completed from reference TRBV5-1 and TRBJ2-5, reads KAGVTQTPRYLIKTRGQQVTLSCSPISGHRSVSWYQQTPGQGLQFLFEYFSETQRNKGNFPGRFSGRQFSNSRSEMNVSTLELGDSALYLCASSLALGQGLETQYFGPGTRLLVL.

The chain combines TRBV6-1 with TRBJ2-7; 9 nucleotides align to TRBD1. The length of the CDR3 is 17 residues. V lost 5 bases and J lost 1; bases outside the gene matches: 12. The germline V gene has CDR1 MNHNS and CDR2 SASEGT. Written as DNA, the CDR3 is TGTGCCAGCAGTCGGCTTACTACAGGGGGCCAGTCCTACGAGCAGTACTTC. Protein sequence: CASSRLTTGGQSYEQYF.

V usage is TRBV7-9 and J usage is TRBJ1-2; D remains ambiguous. The CDR3 has 14 amino acids. V was pared by 2 bases and J by 8 bases, with 15 bases between. Germline-derived CDR1 and CDR2 are SEHNR and FQNEAQ (reference sequence). The CDR3 bases are TGTGCCAGCAGCTTAAGGGATCCCGCGGGAGGCTACACCTTC. It encodes CASSLRDPAGGYTF.

This clonotype was counted between two and nine times. For the CDR3, the DNA is TGTGCCATCAGTGTGGGGACAGGGGTAAATTCACCCCTCCACTTT. This codes for CAISVGTGVNSPLHF. V and J are TRBV10-3 and TRBJ1-6; the match to TRBD1 covers 10 bases. The V gene's germline CDR1 is ENHRY and CDR2 SYGVKD. J gave up 7 bases and V 4 bases, and 4 bases lay outside the gene matches. The CDR3 runs 15 residues.

The chain combines TRBV2 with TRBJ1-2, with 7 bases fitting TRBD1. The V gene end was trimmed by 0 bases and the J gene end by 5 bases; junction bases not matched to a gene: 3. Germline CDR1 reads SNHLY; CDR2 reads FYNNEI. This CDR3 spans 14 amino acids. CDR3 coding DNA: TGTGCCAGCAGTGAAGCAGAACAGGGGTATGGCTACACCTTC. Translated, it gives CASSEAEQGYGYTF. Combining the CDR3 with reference TRBV2 and TRBJ1-2 gives the whole variable domain EPEVTQTPSHQVTQMGQEVILRCVPISNHLYFYWYRQILGQKVEFLVSFYNNEISEKSEIFDDQFSVERPDGSNFTLKIRSTKLEDSAMYFCASSEAEQGYGYTFGSGTRLTVV.

This rearrangement joins TRBV19 to TRBJ1-5; maybe TRBD1 (6 bases). The CDR3 totals 13 residues. Looked up from germline, CDR1 is LNHDA and CDR2 is SQIVND (reference sequence). The V end was cut by 4 bases, the J end by 6 bases, with 10 bases between. CDR3: CASSSPGVQPQHF. The CDR3 bases are TGTGCCAGTAGTAGCCCAGGGGTTCAGCCCCAGCATTTT. Looking up the rest from reference TRBV19 and TRBJ1-5 gives the full variable domain: DGGITQSPKYLFRKEGQNVTLSCEQNLNHDAMYWYRQDPGQGLRLIYYSQIVNDFQKGDIAEGYSVSREKKESFPLTVTSAQKNPTAFYLCASSSPGVQPQHFGDGTRLSIL.

The gene calls are TRBV5-4 and TRBJ1-1, with 10 positions matching TRBD1. The V and J ends lost 5 bases and 0 bases, in that order; junction bases with no gene match: 10. Germline values: CDR1 SGHNT, CDR2 YYREEE (reference sequence). This CDR3 spans 17 amino acids. CDR3 region: CASRRDRGLYLNTEAFF. CDR3 DNA sequence: TGTGCCAGCAGGAGGGACAGGGGACTTTATTTGAACACTGAAGCTTTCTTT.

The chain uses TRBV21-1 and TRBJ1-2; no check of the table's D call, TRBD1, against the DNA was made. TRBV21-1 is designated a pseudogene. CDR3 length: 14 amino acids. CDR3 DNA sequence: TGTGCCAGCAGCAACCGGGTTCTCAACTATGGCTACACCTTC. Amino acids: CASSNRVLNYGYTF.

V is TRBV6-1 and J is TRBJ1-2; D uncertain. The CDR3 contains 14 residues. V shed 4 bases and J shed 4 bases, with 13 bases lying between them. In germline, CDR1 is MNHNS, CDR2 SASEGT. The DNA of the CDR3 is TGTGCCAGCAGTGCGGACCAGGAGTCCTATGGCTACACCTTC. It encodes CASSADQESYGYTF.

The gene calls are TRBV7-8 and TRBJ1-5; 9 bases are a match to TRBD1. Germline CDR1 and CDR2: SGHVS and FQNEAQ. This CDR3 is 19 amino acids long. Trimming took 5 bases from V and 0 from J; bases not matched to a gene: 14. The DNA for the CDR3 is TGTGCCAGCAGCGGACGCACAGGGGGCGCGTGGTATAGCAATCAGCCCCAGCATTTT. Residues: CASSGRTGGAWYSNQPQHF.

The CDR3 sequence: CSARGQGGVETQYF. The CDR3 bases are TGCAGTGCTAGAGGACAGGGGGGGGTGGAGACCCAGTACTTC. The rearrangement links TRBV20-1 to TRBJ2-5; 9 nucleotides align to TRBD1. CDR3 length equals 14 residues. J lost 5 bases, V lost 1 base, and 5 bases had no gene match. Germline V gene lookup returns CDR1 DFQATT and CDR2 SNEGSKA (reference sequence).

In its sample, this clonotype ranks as medium-sized. It is unclear where the CDR3 begins or ends on the DNA, so no DNA is shown, and the CDR3 is as TCRdb lists it. The rearrangement uses TRBV7-5 and TRBJ1-4; the table assigns TRBD1, which was not confirmed against the DNA. TRBV7-5 is a listed pseudogene. The CDR3 is 14 residues long, counting both termini. The CDR3 reads CISVSEAPTGGLFF.

The chain couples TRBV24-1 to TRBJ1-2; no clear D gene. This CDR3 spans 13 amino acids. The V end was cut by 4 bases, the J end by 0 bases, with 5 bases between. Germline CDR1 reads KGHDR; CDR2 reads SFDVKD. The CDR3: CATSETTNYGYTF. As DNA, the CDR3 is TGTGCCACCAGTGAGACTACTAACTATGGCTACACCTTC.

This chain links TRBV27 with TRBJ1-6, with 7 positions matching TRBD1. The germline gives CDR1 MNHEY, CDR2 SMNVEV (reference sequence). V lost 2 bases and J lost 13; bases outside the gene matches: 8. The CDR3 has 14 amino acids. The CDR3 DNA reads as TGTGCCAGCAGTTTAGGGACAGAAGGGGGGCCCCTCCACTTT. Amino acids: CASSLGTEGGPLHF.

This clonotype was detected a few times. The J gene is TRBJ1-2, the V gene TRBV7-6; 11 nucleotides line up with TRBD1. The germline V gene has CDR1 SGHVS and CDR2 FNYEAQ. The CDR3 is 18 residues long. The ends lost 2 bases at V and 2 bases at J; junction bases unmatched: 10. The CDR3 loop is CASSLLRSGTGGNYGYTF. The CDR3 DNA is TGTGCCAGCAGCTTACTTAGATCGGGGACAGGGGGGAACTATGGCTACACCTTC.